One sample yielded the 23 T cell receptor beta chains listed below, sequenced in a study of OX40 agonist ivuxolimab in advanced cancers. Produced via immunoSEQ multiplex PCR; TCRdb's table is partial and in-frame only. The sample carries about 96,000 clones, less than 95% recorded once. Specimen: CD4+ or CD8+ T cells sorted from blood, collected in a trial of the OX40 agonist ivuxolimab. The origin of the receptors is an adult with an advanced solid tumor such as melanoma, head and neck, liver or kidney cancer.

This clone was counted once. This chain uses TRBV19 with TRBJ2-2; D gene uncertain. Trimming shortened V by 11 bases and J by 1 base, and 11 bases separated the two germline ends. Germline-derived CDR1 and CDR2 are LNHDA and SQIVND (reference sequence). This CDR3 spans 13 amino acids. This CDR3 reads CACYSLNTGELFF. In DNA form, the CDR3 reads TGTGCCTGTTACTCCTTGAACACCGGGGAGCTGTTTTTT.

The chain's CDR3 is CASSVGVGESDTQYF. The CDR3 DNA reads as TGTGCCAGCAGCGTAGGGGTGGGGGAATCAGATACGCAGTATTTT. The rearrangement uses TRBV9 and TRBJ2-3; either TRBD1 or TRBD2 may supply D (5 bases each). The germline V and J ends were trimmed by 0 bases and 4 bases, with 12 bases remaining between them. The CDR3 has 15 amino acids. Per the germline V gene, CDR1 is SGDLS and CDR2 is YYNGEE. The whole variable domain, filled in from reference TRBV9 and TRBJ2-3, reads DSGVTQTPKHLITATGQRVTLRCSPRSGDLSVYWYQQSLDQGLQFLIQYYNGEERAKGNILERFSAQQFPDLHSELNLSSLELGDSALYFCASSVGVGESDTQYFGPGTRLTVL.

The rearrangement joins TRBV11-3 to TRBJ2-1, with TRBD2 matching 8 bases. CDR3 size: 14 residues. The V gene's germline CDR1 is SGHNT and CDR2 YENEEA. The J segment lost 10 bases and the V segment lost 2 bases, leaving 7 bases of the junction unmatched. CDR3 loop: CASSLRAGVGEQFF. Written as DNA, the CDR3 is TGTGCCAGCAGCTTAAGAGCGGGGGTCGGGGAGCAGTTCTTC. Full variable domain (remainder filled in from reference TRBV11-3 and TRBJ2-1): EAGVVQSPRYKIIEKKQPVAFWCNPISGHNTLYWYLQNLGQGPELLIRYENEEAVDDSQLPKDRFSAERLKGVDSTLKIQPAELGDSAVYLCASSLRAGVGEQFFGPGTRLTVL.

This chain links TRBV7-6 with TRBJ2-5; TRBD2 is a possible D gene (5 bases). The V gene's germline CDR1 is SGHVS and CDR2 FNYEAQ. This CDR3 contains 14 residues. The V end lost 1 base, the J end lost 4 bases, and 10 bases lay between the germline ends. This chain's CDR3 is CASSLGASRETQYF. For the CDR3, the DNA is TGTGCCAGCAGCTTAGGGGCTAGCAGAGAGACCCAGTACTTC.

This chain links TRBV5-6 with TRBJ2-7; TRBD1 matches 7 bases. The CDR3 has 15 amino acids. J gave up 0 bases and V 4 bases, and 7 bases lay outside the gene matches. Germline CDR1 SGHDT, CDR2 YYEEEE. The CDR3 DNA follows: TGTGCCAGCAGCGGCACGACAGGGCCCTCCTACGAGCAGTACTTC. The encoded protein is CASSGTTGPSYEQYF.

The chain combines TRBV10-3 with TRBJ2-7; no clear D. The CDR3 length is 13 residues. V lost 0 bases and J lost 9, with 12 bases in between. CDR1 is ENHRY, CDR2 SYGVKD, per germline. CDR3 coding DNA: TGTGCCATCAGTGAGTCAGCACCTTCTGTGCAGTACTTC. Translated, it gives CAISESAPSVQYF.

J is TRBJ1-4 and V is TRBV5-1; D uncertain. Germline V gene data show CDR1 as SGHRS and CDR2 as YFSETQ. Deletions cut 4 bases from V and 3 bases from J, with 10 bases between. The CDR3 has 14 amino acids. The CDR3, as DNA: TGCGCCAGCAGCATCCTAGGTCCTAATGAAAAACTGTTTTTT. Protein sequence: CASSILGPNEKLFF.

The chain has TRBV19 and TRBJ1-2, with TRBD1 matching 7 bases. The J segment lost 5 bases and the V segment lost 6 bases, leaving 12 bases of the junction unmatched. Germline lookup yields CDR1 LNHDA and CDR2 SQIVND (reference sequence). This CDR3 region has 15 residues. The DNA for the CDR3 is TGTGCCAGTAGAACCGCAGGGGGAGGAAATTATGGCTACACCTTC. It specifies CASRTAGGGNYGYTF.

This clone came up a few times. The genes are TRBV5-1 and TRBJ2-2; D gene ambiguous. The V end lost 4 bases, the J end lost 3 bases, and 13 bases lay between the germline ends. CDR3 length equals 15 residues. Germline CDR1 SGHRS, CDR2 YFSETQ. CDR3 loop: CASSTDRTDTGELFF. In DNA form, the CDR3 reads TGCGCCAGCAGCACAGACCGAACCGACACCGGGGAGCTGTTTTTT.

This clone was counted between two and nine times. The chain joins TRBV28 to TRBJ1-1, with no clear D. Germline values: CDR1 MDHEN, CDR2 SYDVKM. The V and J ends lost 2 bases and 4 bases respectively, with 5 bases between them. The CDR3 has 12 residues. The CDR3, as DNA: TGTGCCAGCAGTTTACGGACCACTGAAGCTTTCTTT. It codes for CASSLRTTEAFF.

The J gene is TRBJ1-1, the V gene TRBV4-3; D unclear. This CDR3 comprises 14 residues. Between the trimmed V and J ends, which lost 0 bases and 3 bases, there was a span of 8 bases. Germline CDR1 reads LGHNA; CDR2 reads YSLEER. CDR3 protein: CASSQELSDTEAFF. DNA for the CDR3: TGCGCCAGCAGCCAAGAGTTGTCTGACACTGAAGCTTTCTTT.

The CDR3 DNA reads TGTGCCAGCAGTCAGGTCTTCTCTCAGCCCCAGCATTTT. Its protein product is CASSQVFSQPQHF. This chain joins TRBV6-5 and TRBJ1-5; D ambiguous. Trimming took off 5 bases at V and 6 bases at J, with 11 bases between the two ends. Looked up from germline, CDR1 is MNHEY and CDR2 is SVGAGI. The CDR3 runs 13 residues.

This rearrangement joins TRBV9 to TRBJ2-3, with 12 bases identical to TRBD2. Germline V gene sequence: CDR1 SGDLS, CDR2 YYNGEE. The CDR3 contains 19 residues. With 3 bases clipped from V and 7 bases from J, the junction kept 18 bases outside the gene matches. This CDR3 is CASSANLAGGGLASNTQYF. The CDR3 bases are TGTGCCAGCAGCGCGAACCTAGCGGGAGGGGGTCTAGCAAGTAATACGCAGTATTTT.

This clone appeared a single time. The chain carries TRBV19 and TRBJ2-2, with D unresolved. This CDR3 is 14 amino acids long. Trimming pared 7 bases from V and 0 bases from J, leaving 9 bases between. Germline CDR1 reads LNHDA; CDR2 reads SQIVND (reference sequence). DNA for the CDR3: TGTGCCAGTACCGTCGAAGCGAACACCGGGGAGCTGTTTTTT. Residues: CASTVEANTGELFF.

J is TRBJ2-5 and V is TRBV2; TRBD2 matches at 7 bases. CDR1 and CDR2 from the germline V gene are SNHLY and FYNNEI. V shed 6 bases, J shed 3 bases, and the junction held 7 bases outside the gene matches. This CDR3 region has 14 residues. CDR3 region: CASSRLAQKETQYF. The CDR3 region has the DNA TGTGCCAGCAGCAGACTAGCCCAAAAAGAGACCCAGTACTTC.

The chain joins TRBV11-3 to TRBJ1-6; D may be TRBD1 (6 bases). This CDR3 has 15 residues. Germline V CDR1 and CDR2: SGHNT, YENEEA. The V gene lost 5 bases and the J gene lost 7 bases, with 15 bases spanning the gap. The CDR3 coding sequence is TGTGCCAGCAGCCACAGGGACTTTGGAAATTCACCCCTCCACTTT. It translates to CASSHRDFGNSPLHF.

J is TRBJ1-3 and V is TRBV7-3, with D possibly TRBD1 on 6 matching bases. In germline, CDR1 is SGHTA, CDR2 FQGTGA. The CDR3 totals 16 residues. The V end lost 0 bases, the J end lost 1 base, and 10 bases lay between the germline ends. CDR3 nucleotides: TGTGCCAGCAGCTTAACGGGACAATTATCTGGAAACACCATATATTTT. As protein: CASSLTGQLSGNTIYF.

This chain connects TRBV5-1 to TRBJ1-5, with D possibly being TRBD1 (6 bases). V gave up 0 bases and J gave up 6 bases, with 13 bases separating them. CDR1 and CDR2 from the germline V gene are SGHRS and YFSETQ. This CDR3 has 15 amino acids. In nucleotides, the CDR3 is TGCGCCAGCAGCTTGGTGGCAGGGGCGGGTCAGCCCCAGCATTTT. This codes for CASSLVAGAGQPQHF.

This clone showed up just once. This chain links TRBV7-3 with TRBJ1-1, with D maybe TRBD1 (6 bases). Germline CDR1 is SGHTA and CDR2 is FQGTGA. Trimming pared 4 bases from V and 4 bases from J, leaving 10 bases between. The CDR3 extends over 13 amino acids. This CDR3 is CASSSTGLTEAFF. The CDR3 region has the DNA TGTGCCAGCAGCTCAACAGGGCTCACTGAAGCTTTCTTT.

V is TRBV30 and J is TRBJ2-1, with 9 bases matching TRBD2. The CDR3 has 13 amino acids. Germline loops: CDR1 GTSNPN, CDR2 SVGIG (reference sequence). After removal of 4 bases from V and 4 bases from J, the junction contained 2 bases not matched to a gene. CDR3 sequence: CAWTAGGYNEQFF. In nucleotides, the CDR3 is TGTGCCTGGACTGCGGGAGGGTACAATGAGCAGTTCTTC.

A single count supports this clone. The genes are TRBV2 and TRBJ1-2; TRBD1 matches 7 bases. The CDR3 is 13 amino acids. Per the germline V gene, CDR1 is SNHLY and CDR2 is FYNNEI. J was trimmed by 4 bases and V by 11 bases; bases with no gene match: 10. CDR3 in amino acids: CAPRGDRVYGYTF. As DNA, the CDR3 is TGTGCCCCCCGAGGAGACAGGGTCTATGGCTACACCTTC.

V is TRBV29-1 and J is TRBJ1-3; a possible D gene is TRBD1 (5 bases). The CDR3 contains 16 residues. Between the trimmed V and J ends, which lost 6 bases and 0 bases, there was a span of 18 bases. Germline CDR1 and CDR2: SQVTM and ANQGSEA. The CDR3 sequence is CSVTRRQGASGNTIYF. DNA for the CDR3: TGCAGCGTGACCCGTCGGCAGGGAGCCTCTGGAAACACCATATATTTT.

The chain joins TRBV5-1 to TRBJ1-1, with D hard to call. The V end was cut by 5 bases, the J end by 1 base, with 6 bases between. The germline V gene encodes CDR1 SGHRS and CDR2 YFSETQ. There are 12 residues in the CDR3. Here the CDR3 reads CASRGQNTEAFF. The CDR3 region has the DNA TGCGCCAGCAGGGGCCAGAACACTGAAGCTTTCTTT.